Here is one T cell receptor beta chain with its context. The antigen is undetermined. The V end lost 11 bases, the J end lost 8 bases, and 9 bases lay between the germline ends. The germline V gene encodes CDR1 LNHDA and CDR2 SQIVND (reference sequence). This CDR3 comprises 9 residues. Profiled with immunoSEQ multiplex PCR; TCRdb holds only in-frame clones, not every one. The sample lists tens of thousands of clones; roughly 94% were seen once. This sample stems from a study of cytomegalovirus exposure and HLA in healthy donors. General study findings and limits: The TCR clusters that emerged in the first cohort tended, a later analysis found, to co-occur in the 120 or so validation repertoires. Among TCR beta chains, those listed as cytomegalovirus-associated numbered over 150. There were some public TCRs occurring in many donors, but most TCR sequences were rare.

This chain uses TRBV19 with TRBJ1-1; unclear D gene. Sequencing input: PBMCs. This clonotype originated in a woman younger than 35 in good health and CMV-seropositive. CDR3 loop: CAGPGEAFF. The DNA for the CDR3 is TGTGCCGGCCCTGGCGAAGCTTTCTTT.